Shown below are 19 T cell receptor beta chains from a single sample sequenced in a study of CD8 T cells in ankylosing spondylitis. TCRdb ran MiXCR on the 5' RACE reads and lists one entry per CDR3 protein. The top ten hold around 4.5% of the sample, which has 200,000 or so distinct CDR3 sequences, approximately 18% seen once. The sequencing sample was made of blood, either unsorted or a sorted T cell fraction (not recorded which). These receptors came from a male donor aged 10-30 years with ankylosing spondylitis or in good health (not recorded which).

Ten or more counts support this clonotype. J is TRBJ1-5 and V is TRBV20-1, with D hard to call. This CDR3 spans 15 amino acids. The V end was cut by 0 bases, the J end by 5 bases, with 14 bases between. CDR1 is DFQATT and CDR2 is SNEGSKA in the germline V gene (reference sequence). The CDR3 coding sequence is TGCAGTGCTAGAGATGGGATGGCGGCTTATCAGCCCCAGCATTTT. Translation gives CSARDGMAAYQPQHF.

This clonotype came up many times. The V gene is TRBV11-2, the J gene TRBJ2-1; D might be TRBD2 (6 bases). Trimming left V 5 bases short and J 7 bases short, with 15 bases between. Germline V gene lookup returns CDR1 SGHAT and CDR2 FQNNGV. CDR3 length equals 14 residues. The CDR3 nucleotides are TGTGCCAGCAGCGGATTGCGGGGCTGGAATGAGCAGTTCTTC. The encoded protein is CASSGLRGWNEQFF.

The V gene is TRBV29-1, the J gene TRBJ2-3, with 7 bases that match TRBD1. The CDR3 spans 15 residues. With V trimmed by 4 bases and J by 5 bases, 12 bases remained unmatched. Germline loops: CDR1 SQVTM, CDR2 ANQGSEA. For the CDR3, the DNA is TGCAGCGTTGTCAGGCCCTTGACAGGGAGAGATACGCAGTATTTT. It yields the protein CSVVRPLTGRDTQYF.

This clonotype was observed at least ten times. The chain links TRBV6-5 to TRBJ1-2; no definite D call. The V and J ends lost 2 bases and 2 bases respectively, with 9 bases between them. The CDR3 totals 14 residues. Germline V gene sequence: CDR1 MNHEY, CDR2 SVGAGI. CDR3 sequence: CASSYRQINYGYTF. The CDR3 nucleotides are TGTGCCAGCAGTTACAGGCAGATCAACTATGGCTACACCTTC.

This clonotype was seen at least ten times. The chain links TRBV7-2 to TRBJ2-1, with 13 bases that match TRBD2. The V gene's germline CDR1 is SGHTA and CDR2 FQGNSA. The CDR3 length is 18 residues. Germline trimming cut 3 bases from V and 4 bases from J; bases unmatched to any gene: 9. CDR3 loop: CASSFRLAGGLRYNEQFF. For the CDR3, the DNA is TGTGCCAGCAGCTTCCGACTAGCGGGAGGACTCAGATACAATGAGCAGTTCTTC.

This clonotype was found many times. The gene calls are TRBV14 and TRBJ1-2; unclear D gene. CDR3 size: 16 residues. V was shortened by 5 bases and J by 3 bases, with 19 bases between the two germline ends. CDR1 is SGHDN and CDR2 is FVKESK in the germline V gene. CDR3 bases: TGTGCCAGCAGCATTCCATATCCCCGTCGAGACTATGGCTACACCTTC. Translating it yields CASSIPYPRRDYGYTF.

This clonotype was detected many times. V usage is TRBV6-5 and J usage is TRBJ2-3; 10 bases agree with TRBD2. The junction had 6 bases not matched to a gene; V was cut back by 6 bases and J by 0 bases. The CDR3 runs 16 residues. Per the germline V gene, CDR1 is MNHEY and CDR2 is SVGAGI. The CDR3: CASRPGLATSTDTQYF. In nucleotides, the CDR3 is TGTGCCAGCAGACCGGGACTAGCGACTAGCACAGATACGCAGTATTTT.

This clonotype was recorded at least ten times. The CDR3 here is CASSLFEREDQETQYF. For the CDR3, the DNA is TGTGCCAGCAGTTTATTTGAGCGGGAGGACCAAGAGACCCAGTACTTC. The chain carries TRBV12-3 or TRBV12-4 and TRBJ2-5; TRBD2 matches 9 bases. The V segment lost 2 bases and the J segment 0 bases; nucleotides outside the gene matches: 4. This CDR3 comprises 16 residues.

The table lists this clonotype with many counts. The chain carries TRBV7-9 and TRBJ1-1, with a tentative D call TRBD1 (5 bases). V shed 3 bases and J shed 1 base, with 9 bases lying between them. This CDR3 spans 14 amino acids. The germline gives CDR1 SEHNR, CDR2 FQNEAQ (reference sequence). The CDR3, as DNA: TGTGCCAGCAGCTTGGCAGGGTCGAACACTGAAGCTTTCTTT. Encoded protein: CASSLAGSNTEAFF.

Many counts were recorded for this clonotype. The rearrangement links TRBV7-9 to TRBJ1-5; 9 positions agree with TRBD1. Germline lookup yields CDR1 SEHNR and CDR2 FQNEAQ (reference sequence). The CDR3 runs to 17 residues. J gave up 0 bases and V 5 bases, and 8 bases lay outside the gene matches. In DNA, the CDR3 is TGTGCCAGCAGCCCCGGGACAGGGATGATTAGCAATCAGCCCCAGCATTTT. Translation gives CASSPGTGMISNQPQHF.

The CDR3 DNA follows: TGTGCCAGCAGCATCTCGGGAGGGCCTTATCCCAAAAACATTCAGTACTTC. Amino acids: CASSISGGPYPKNIQYF. This chain links TRBV7-9 with TRBJ2-4; 8 bases fit TRBD2. This CDR3 is built from 17 residues. Germline V CDR1 and CDR2: SEHNR, FQNEAQ (reference sequence). The ends lost 5 bases at V and 2 bases at J; junction bases unmatched: 11.

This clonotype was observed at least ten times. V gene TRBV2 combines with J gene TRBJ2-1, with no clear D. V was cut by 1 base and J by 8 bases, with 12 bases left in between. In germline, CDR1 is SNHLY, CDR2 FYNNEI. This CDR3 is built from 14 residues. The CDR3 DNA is TGTGCCAGCAGTGAAGAAGGAAAGGGCGATGAGCAGTTCTTC. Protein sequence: CASSEEGKGDEQFF. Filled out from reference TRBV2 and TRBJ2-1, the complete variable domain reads EPEVTQTPSHQVTQMGQEVILRCVPISNHLYFYWYRQILGQKVEFLVSFYNNEISEKSEIFDDQFSVERPDGSNFTLKIRSTKLEDSAMYFCASSEEGKGDEQFFGPGTRLTVL.

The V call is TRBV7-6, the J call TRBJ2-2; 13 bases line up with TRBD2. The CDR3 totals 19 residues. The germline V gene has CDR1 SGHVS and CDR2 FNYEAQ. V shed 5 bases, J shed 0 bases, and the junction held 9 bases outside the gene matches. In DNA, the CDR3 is TGTGCCAGCAGCCCAATCTTCGGGACTAGCGGGACGAACACCGGGGAGCTGTTTTTT. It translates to CASSPIFGTSGTNTGELFF.

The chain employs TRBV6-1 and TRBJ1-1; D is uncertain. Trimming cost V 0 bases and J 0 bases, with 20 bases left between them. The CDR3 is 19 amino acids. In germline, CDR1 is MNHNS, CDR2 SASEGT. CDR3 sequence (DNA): TGTGCCAGCAGTGAAGCGGCCCTTTGGCAGGCTCTCATGAACACTGAAGCTTTCTTT. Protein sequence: CASSEAALWQALMNTEAFF.

The CDR3 region is CASGWGQSTDTQYF. As DNA, the CDR3 is TGCGCCAGCGGTTGGGGACAGAGCACAGATACGCAGTATTTT. The chain uses TRBV5-1 and TRBJ2-3; 7 nucleotides line up with TRBD1. This CDR3 is built from 14 residues. Germline V CDR1 and CDR2: SGHRS, YFSETQ. V was clipped by 7 bases and J by 0 bases; unmatched bases: 5.

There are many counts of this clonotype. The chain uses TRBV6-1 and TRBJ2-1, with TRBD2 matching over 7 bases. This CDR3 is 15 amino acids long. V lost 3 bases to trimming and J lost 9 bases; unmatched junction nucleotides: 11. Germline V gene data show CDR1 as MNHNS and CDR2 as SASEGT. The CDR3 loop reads CASSERPAGRGEQFF. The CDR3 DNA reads TGTGCCAGCAGTGAGCGACCAGCGGGGAGGGGTGAGCAGTTCTTC.

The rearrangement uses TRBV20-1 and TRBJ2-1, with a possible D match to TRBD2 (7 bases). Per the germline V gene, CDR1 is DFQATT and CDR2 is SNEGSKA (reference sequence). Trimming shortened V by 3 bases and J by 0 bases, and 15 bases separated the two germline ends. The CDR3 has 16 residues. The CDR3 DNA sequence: TGCAGTGCTAGTCGGGGGGCACAAAGCTCCTACAATGAGCAGTTCTTC. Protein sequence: CSASRGAQSSYNEQFF.

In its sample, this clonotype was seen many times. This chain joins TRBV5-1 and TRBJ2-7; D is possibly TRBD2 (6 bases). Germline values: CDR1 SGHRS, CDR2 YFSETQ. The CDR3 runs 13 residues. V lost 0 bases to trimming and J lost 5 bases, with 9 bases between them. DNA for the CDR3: TGCGCCAGCAGCTTGGGGGGGGTCAACGAGCAGTACTTC. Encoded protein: CASSLGGVNEQYF.

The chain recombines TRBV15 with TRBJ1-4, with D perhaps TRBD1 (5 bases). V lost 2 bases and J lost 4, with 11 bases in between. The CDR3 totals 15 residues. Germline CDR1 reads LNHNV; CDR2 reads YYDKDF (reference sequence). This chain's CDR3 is CATSRRTRNNEKLFF. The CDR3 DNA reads TGTGCCACCAGCAGAAGGACACGTAATAATGAAAAACTGTTTTTT. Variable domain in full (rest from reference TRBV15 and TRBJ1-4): DAMVIQNPRYQVTQFGKPVTLSCSQTLNHNVMYWYQQKSSQAPKLLFHYYDKDFNNEADTPDNFQSRRPNTSFCFLDIRSPGLGDTAMYLCATSRRTRNNEKLFFGSGTQLSVL.